Shown below are 23 T cell receptor beta chains from a single sample sequenced in a study of T-cell reconstitution after alpha-beta-depleted transplantation in children. Preparation of the TCRbeta library involved a method that used unique molecular identifiers. A single record per CDR3 protein comes from TCRdb applying MiXCR to the PCR reads. The repertoire holds about 340,000 distinct CDR3 sequences, with 16% as singletons. This specimen consisted of PBMCs, mostly from graft donor cells, obtained 360 days after TCRalphabeta/CD19-depleted stem cell transplant. These receptors were collected from a male patient aged 2 to 10 who had a stem cell transplant for acute lymphoblastic leukemia, so the T cells may come from the graft donor.

The genes are TRBV9 and TRBJ2-5; D unresolved. The CDR3 has 14 amino acids. V dropped 1 base and J dropped 0 bases, with 7 bases sitting between them. Looked up from germline, CDR1 is SGDLS and CDR2 is YYNGEE. The CDR3 is CASSVYLNQETQYF. The CDR3, as DNA: TGTGCCAGCAGCGTATACTTGAACCAAGAGACCCAGTACTTC.

This clonotype showed up many times. CDR3 DNA: TGTGCCAGCAGTTTAGCGCTGGGACAGGGTGAGACCCAGTACTTC. Translated: CASSLALGQGETQYF. This chain connects TRBV12-3 or TRBV12-4 to TRBJ2-5, with 9 nucleotides matching TRBD1. J gave up 5 bases and V 0 bases, and 4 bases lay outside the gene matches. There are 15 residues in the CDR3.

The chain joins TRBV20-1 to TRBJ2-5, with D possibly being TRBD2 (5 bases). V shed 0 bases and J shed 4 bases, with 15 bases lying between them. The germline CDR1 and CDR2 sequences are DFQATT and SNEGSKA (reference sequence). The CDR3 totals 15 residues. The CDR3 protein is CSARDFPGLGETQYF. Here the CDR3 DNA reads TGCAGTGCTAGAGATTTCCCCGGACTCGGAGAGACCCAGTACTTC.

This clonotype was counted ten times or more. This rearrangement joins TRBV12-3 or TRBV12-4 to TRBJ2-1; D not resolved. The CDR3 totals 11 residues. V was trimmed by 5 bases and J by 7 bases, leaving 6 bases between them. Here the CDR3 DNA reads TGTGCCAGCAGTCCCCAAAATGAGCAGTTCTTC. Translated, it gives CASSPQNEQFF.

This clonotype was observed at least ten times. This sequence joins TRBV20-1 and TRBJ2-7; no clear D gene. Per germline, CDR1 DFQATT and CDR2 SNEGSKA (reference sequence). The CDR3 has 14 amino acids. Trimming shortened V by 1 base and J by 2 bases, and 12 bases separated the two germline ends. CDR3 sequence: CSARGTSETYEQYF. CDR3 nucleotide sequence: TGCAGTGCTAGAGGGACGTCCGAGACCTACGAGCAGTACTTC.

The chain combines TRBV29-1 with TRBJ2-6; D gene uncertain. CDR1 is SQVTM, CDR2 ANQGSEA, per germline. The CDR3 runs 16 residues. Trimming cost V 5 bases and J 3 bases, with 17 bases left between them. The CDR3 region has the DNA TGCAGCGTTTGGACCGGGTCTCTGGTTGGGGCCAACGTCCTGACTTTC. Translation: CSVWTGSLVGANVLTF.

This clonotype was recorded a few times. V gene TRBV5-1 combines with J gene TRBJ2-1; 7 bases are shared with TRBD2. The V segment lost 4 bases and the J segment 4 bases; nucleotides outside the gene matches: 5. CDR3 size: 14 residues. Germline loops: CDR1 SGHRS, CDR2 YFSETQ. In nucleotides, the CDR3 is TGCGCCAGCAGCAAGGGCGGGGGATACAATGAGCAGTTCTTC. Translated: CASSKGGGYNEQFF.

V is TRBV28 and J is TRBJ2-1; no firm D call. This CDR3 comprises 14 residues. Germline loops: CDR1 MDHEN, CDR2 SYDVKM. The V end was cut by 5 bases, the J end by 8 bases, with 16 bases between. CDR3 protein: CASSLQRPGYEQFF. The DNA for the CDR3 is TGTGCCAGCAGTCTACAACGACCCGGATATGAGCAGTTCTTC.

V and J are TRBV4-2 and TRBJ1-2; the match to TRBD1 covers 7 bases. Losses at the gene ends were 2 bases for V and 8 bases for J; bases not matched to a gene: 11. Looked up from germline, CDR1 is LGHNA and CDR2 is YNFKEQ. The CDR3 has 15 residues. The CDR3 DNA follows: TGTGCCAGCAGCCAACAAGACAGGGAGGGGAGAGGCTACACCTTC. This gives the protein CASSQQDREGRGYTF.

There are many counts of this clonotype. The CDR3 DNA is TGTGCCAGCAGCTTAGTAAAAGAGACCCAGTACTTC. Amino acid sequence: CASSLVKETQYF. The V and J genes are TRBV7-9 and TRBJ2-5; D gene uncertain. The CDR3 runs to 12 residues. V was pared by 1 base and J by 3 bases, with 3 bases between. Germline lookup yields CDR1 SEHNR and CDR2 FQNEAQ (reference sequence). Full variable domain (remainder filled in from reference TRBV7-9 and TRBJ2-5): DTGVSQNPRHKITKRGQNVTFRCDPISEHNRLYWYRQTLGQGPEFLTYFQNEAQLEKSRLLSDRFSAERPKGSFSTLEIQRTEQGDSAMYLCASSLVKETQYFGPGTRLLVL.

The sample holds a few counts of this clonotype. V usage is TRBV4-2 and J usage is TRBJ2-5; perhaps TRBD1 as D (6 bases). The CDR3 extends over 14 amino acids. V lost 2 bases to trimming and J lost 3 bases, with 10 bases between them. Germline lookup yields CDR1 LGHNA and CDR2 YNFKEQ. The chain's CDR3 is CASSQTTGKETQYF. CDR3 in DNA: TGTGCCAGCAGCCAAACAACAGGGAAAGAGACCCAGTACTTC.

There are a few counts of this clonotype. The chain combines TRBV20-1 with TRBJ2-3, with D unclear. The germline V gene encodes CDR1 DFQATT and CDR2 SNEGSKA (reference sequence). This CDR3 spans 11 amino acids. V gave up 2 bases and J gave up 9 bases, with 9 bases separating them. The CDR3 bases are TGCAGTGCTAGAAACAAGTACACGCAGTATTTT. Protein sequence: CSARNKYTQYF.

The table lists this clonotype with many counts. This chain uses TRBV4-2 with TRBJ1-4; a possible D gene is TRBD1 (6 bases). Germline CDR1 reads LGHNA; CDR2 reads YNFKEQ. V lost 2 bases and J 6 bases, leaving 7 bases between the germline ends. The CDR3 loop spans 13 amino acids. CDR3 residues: CASSQSGDEKLFF. The CDR3 coding sequence is TGTGCCAGCAGCCAATCAGGGGATGAAAAACTGTTTTTT.

V gene TRBV4-1 combines with J gene TRBJ2-1; D uncertain. The CDR3 runs 16 residues. Germline CDR1 reads MGHRA; CDR2 reads YSYEKL. The V and J ends lost 1 base and 2 bases respectively, with 12 bases between them. CDR3 nucleotides: TGCGCCAGCAGCCAAGGGTTAGCTCCTGCCTACAATGAGCAGTTCTTC. Translating gives CASSQGLAPAYNEQFF.

This clonotype was counted many times. The chain is built from TRBV20-1 and TRBJ1-2; TRBD1 matches 8 bases. From germline, CDR1 is DFQATT and CDR2 SNEGSKA (reference sequence). Losses at the gene ends were 3 bases for V and 4 bases for J; bases not matched to a gene: 7. The CDR3 covers 14 residues. The CDR3 region has the DNA TGCAGTGCTAGCGTCAGACAGGGGATCTATGGCTACACCTTC. This translates into CSASVRQGIYGYTF.

This clonotype was picked up a small number of times. The chain recombines TRBV20-1 with TRBJ1-2, with D maybe TRBD1 (6 bases). This CDR3 has 17 residues. The germline CDR1 and CDR2 sequences are DFQATT and SNEGSKA (reference sequence). The ends were cut back, 0 bases at V and 8 bases at J, with 25 bases in the middle. In DNA, the CDR3 is TGCAGTGCTAGAGATGTTCATCCTGATGGGGGGCTTTACGGCTACACCTTC. Translated, it gives CSARDVHPDGGLYGYTF.

In this sample, this clonotype turned up many times. The genes are TRBV12-3 or TRBV12-4 and TRBJ2-5; TRBD1 matches at 7 bases. J gave up 2 bases and V 5 bases, and 5 bases lay outside the gene matches. The CDR3 runs 14 residues. The DNA of the CDR3 is TGTGCCAGCAGTGCTAAGACAGGGCAAGAGACCCAGTACTTC. Translated: CASSAKTGQETQYF.

This sequence joins TRBV6-1 and TRBJ2-1; TRBD2 might be the D (6 bases). V lost 4 bases and J 0 bases, leaving 25 bases between the germline ends. The length of the CDR3 is 20 residues. Germline V gene sequence: CDR1 MNHNS, CDR2 SASEGT. CDR3 in amino acids: CASSVVASVSFYDSYNEQFF. The CDR3 nucleotides are TGTGCCAGCAGTGTGGTGGCTAGCGTAAGCTTTTACGACTCCTACAATGAGCAGTTCTTC.

The chain uses TRBV5-1 and TRBJ2-7; the D is unclear. CDR3 size: 15 residues. Germline values: CDR1 SGHRS, CDR2 YFSETQ. The germline V and J ends were trimmed by 4 bases and 3 bases, with 17 bases remaining between them. The CDR3 loop reads CASSAGHAESYEQYF. In DNA, the CDR3 is TGCGCCAGCAGCGCCGGGCATGCTGAGAGCTACGAGCAGTACTTC.

In this sample, this clonotype turned up a few times. This sequence joins TRBV20-1 and TRBJ2-3; possibly TRBD1 for D (7 bases). Germline CDR1 reads DFQATT; CDR2 reads SNEGSKA (reference sequence). The V end lost 2 bases, the J end lost 4 bases, and 19 bases lay between the germline ends. The CDR3 covers 16 residues. The CDR3, as DNA: TGCAGTGCTAGAAGGAGTAGCGGAGGGGGCGCAGATACGCAGTATTTT. It codes for CSARRSSGGGADTQYF.

Only a few counts were recorded for this clonotype. This CDR3 is CASSREQANTEAFF. The CDR3 DNA reads as TGTGCCAGCAGCCGGGAGCAGGCGAACACTGAAGCTTTCTTT. The V call is TRBV7-2, the J call TRBJ1-1; D call uncertain. Trimming cost V 5 bases and J 1 base, with 11 bases left between them. The CDR3 sequence is 14 residues long. Germline CDR1 and CDR2: SGHTA and FQGNSA. Combining the CDR3 with reference TRBV7-2 and TRBJ1-1 gives the whole variable domain GAGVSQSPSNKVTEKGKDVELRCDPISGHTALYWYRQSLGQGLEFLIYFQGNSAPDKSGLPSDRFSAERTGGSVSTLTIQRTQQEDSAVYLCASSREQANTEAFFGQGTRLTVV.

The chain recombines TRBV7-2 with TRBJ2-7, with 14 nucleotides matching TRBD2. From germline, CDR1 is SGHTA and CDR2 FQGNSA. With V trimmed by 5 bases and J by 5 bases, 8 bases remained unmatched. The CDR3 contains 16 residues. The CDR3 protein is CASSAGLAGVYDEQYF. In nucleotides, the CDR3 is TGTGCCAGCAGCGCGGGACTAGCGGGAGTTTATGACGAGCAGTACTTC.

This chain connects TRBV7-2 to TRBJ1-1; a possible D gene is TRBD1 (5 bases). V dropped 1 base and J dropped 2 bases, with 11 bases sitting between them. CDR1 SGHTA and CDR2 FQGNSA come from the germline V gene. The CDR3 has 15 amino acids. The CDR3 coding sequence is TGTGCCAGCAGCTTAGTTAGGCAGGGTAACACTGAAGCTTTCTTT. Its protein is CASSLVRQGNTEAFF.